This T cell receptor (beta chain) was recovered during a study of cytomegalovirus exposure and HLA in healthy donors. The CDR3 has 16 amino acids. Trimming cost V 2 bases and J 6 bases; bases outside gene matches: 6. CDR1 and CDR2 from the germline V gene are LGHNA and YNFKEQ. It was healthy bone marrow donors who served as donors. The PCR made use of 60 Vbeta and 13 Jbeta primers. Clones were sequenced by immunoSEQ multiplex PCR, and TCRdb holds only the in-frame ones, with some missing. The repertoire holds about 190,000 clones, with about three quarters as singletons. The sample taken for sequencing was PBMCs. The sequence was collected from a woman in her 30s in good health and CMV-seropositive. The gene calls are TRBV4-2 and TRBJ2-7; TRBD2 matches at 14 bases. The CDR3, as DNA: TGTGCCAGCAGCCAAACCCTAGGGACTAGCGGGGGCGAGCAGTACTTC. Residues: CASSQTLGTSGGEQYF.